Shown below are 28 T cell receptor beta chains from a single sample sequenced in a study of blood T cell repertoires in COVID-19. Repertoires were generated with immunoSEQ multiplex PCR, while TCRdb's copy carries only in-frame clones and drops some. The table has roughly 110,000 clones, approximately 80% seen once. The sample was peripheral blood. The receptors shown here come from a human donor in a cohort sampled during active COVID-19.

The rearrangement joins TRBV5-4 to TRBJ2-1; D remains unclear. CDR1 is SGHNT, CDR2 YYREEE, per germline (reference sequence). This CDR3 region has 12 residues. Trimming left V 4 bases short and J 6 bases short, with 8 bases between. The CDR3 protein is CASSTKTNEQFF. CDR3 DNA sequence: TGTGCCAGCAGCACAAAAACCAATGAGCAGTTCTTC.

The chain has TRBV5-8 and TRBJ1-2; 10 bases line up with TRBD1. J gave up 4 bases and V 3 bases, and 6 bases lay outside the gene matches. The CDR3 totals 15 residues. CDR1 is SGHTS and CDR2 is YDEGEE in the germline V gene. CDR3 sequence (DNA): TGTGCCAGCAGCTATGACAGGGGGCGTCTCTATGGCTACACCTTC. Its protein product is CASSYDRGRLYGYTF.

The chain recombines TRBV7-2 with TRBJ2-7, with 8 bases matching TRBD2. This CDR3 is built from 13 residues. The germline V gene has CDR1 SGHTA and CDR2 FQGNSA. V lost 2 bases to trimming and J lost 9 bases; unmatched junction nucleotides: 6. The CDR3 region is CASSLSGGPAQYF. CDR3 in DNA: TGTGCCAGCAGCTTATCGGGGGGGCCAGCGCAGTACTTC.

V usage is TRBV19 and J usage is TRBJ2-2; 9 positions agree with TRBD2. The junction had 10 bases not matched to a gene; V was cut back by 1 base and J by 7 bases. Germline V CDR1 and CDR2: LNHDA, SQIVND (reference sequence). CDR3 size: 17 residues. The CDR3 bases are TGTGCCAGTAGTATAGGGGTCCGGACTAGCGTGGACGGGGAGCTGTTTTTT. Translated: CASSIGVRTSVDGELFF.

The rearrangement links TRBV4-3 to TRBJ1-2; D remains ambiguous. Germline V gene lookup returns CDR1 LGHNA and CDR2 YSLEER. Deletions cut 4 bases from V and 1 base from J, with 13 bases between. The CDR3 is 15 residues long. In DNA, the CDR3 is TGCGCCAGCAGCCGGTCCAACACCGATAACTATGGCTACACCTTC. This codes for CASSRSNTDNYGYTF.

This chain uses TRBV5-1 with TRBJ1-2; D unclear. Germline CDR1 is SGHRS and CDR2 is YFSETQ. The CDR3 has 12 amino acids. Between the trimmed V and J ends, which lost 0 bases and 10 bases, there was a span of 10 bases. Here the CDR3 DNA reads TGCGCCAGCAGCTTGGCCGGGAATATCTACACCTTC. Its protein product is CASSLAGNIYTF.

The chain links TRBV2 to TRBJ2-2; D unclear. V lost 4 bases to trimming and J lost 1 base, with 10 bases between them. Germline CDR1 reads SNHLY; CDR2 reads FYNNEI. The CDR3 runs to 15 residues. The DNA for the CDR3 is TGTGCCAGCAGTGTTAAAGGCGGGAACACCGGGGAGCTGTTTTTT. It specifies CASSVKGGNTGELFF. The full variable domain, with the rest looked up from reference TRBV2 and TRBJ2-2, is EPEVTQTPSHQVTQMGQEVILRCVPISNHLYFYWYRQILGQKVEFLVSFYNNEISEKSEIFDDQFSVERPDGSNFTLKIRSTKLEDSAMYFCASSVKGGNTGELFFGEGSRLTVL.

This sequence joins TRBV2 and TRBJ1-4; tentatively, D is TRBD1 (6 bases). This CDR3 has 13 residues. Germline V gene data show CDR1 as SNHLY and CDR2 as FYNNEI. Trimming cost V 7 bases and J 12 bases, with 18 bases left between them. The CDR3 reads CASTNEGVGELFF. Written as DNA, the CDR3 is TGTGCCAGCACCAACGAGGGGGTGGGGGAACTGTTTTTT.

The chain employs TRBV19 and TRBJ1-2; D gene uncertain. This CDR3 has 11 amino acids. Per the germline V gene, CDR1 is LNHDA and CDR2 is SQIVND (reference sequence). Trimming shortened V by 9 bases and J by 3 bases, and 8 bases separated the two germline ends. The CDR3 DNA reads TGTGCCAGCCAACAGTACTATGGCTACACCTTC. Amino acids: CASQQYYGYTF. Based on the CDR3 plus reference TRBV19 and TRBJ1-2, the full variable domain is DGGITQSPKYLFRKEGQNVTLSCEQNLNHDAMYWYRQDPGQGLRLIYYSQIVNDFQKGDIAEGYSVSREKKESFPLTVTSAQKNPTAFYLCASQQYYGYTFGSGTRLTVV.

The chain uses TRBV27 and TRBJ1-2; the match to TRBD1 covers 7 bases. The CDR3 contains 14 residues. CDR1 is MNHEY, CDR2 SMNVEV, per germline (reference sequence). After removal of 5 bases from V and 1 base from J, the junction contained 4 bases not matched to a gene. The CDR3, as DNA: TGTGCCAGCAGTAAGAGGGGGCTTAACTATGGCTACACCTTC. Translated, it gives CASSKRGLNYGYTF.

This clone was seen more than once but under ten times. The rearrangement uses TRBV28 and TRBJ1-6; D gene ambiguous. The CDR3 consists of 12 residues. CDR1 and CDR2 from the germline V gene are MDHEN and SYDVKM. Trimming left V 2 bases short and J 7 bases short, with 3 bases between. For the CDR3, the DNA is TGTGCCAGCAGTTTACTGAATTCACCCCTCCACTTT. The encoded protein is CASSLLNSPLHF.

The rearrangement links TRBV5-1 to TRBJ1-2, with TRBD1 matching 7 bases. The junction had 7 bases not matched to a gene; V was cut back by 5 bases and J by 0 bases. CDR3 size: 15 residues. Germline loops: CDR1 SGHRS, CDR2 YFSETQ. CDR3 DNA: TGCGCCAGCAGACCCGGGGACAGCGCTAACTATGGCTACACCTTC. Its protein is CASRPGDSANYGYTF.

The rearrangement links TRBV6-5 to TRBJ1-5; D remains unclear. The CDR3 has 13 amino acids. CDR1 is MNHEY and CDR2 is SVGAGI in the germline V gene. The V end was cut by 0 bases, the J end by 6 bases, with 6 bases between. Here the CDR3 reads CASSYSSAQPQHF. The CDR3 DNA follows: TGTGCCAGCAGTTACTCGAGCGCTCAGCCCCAGCATTTT.

V and J are TRBV7-3 and TRBJ2-6; possibly TRBD2 for D (5 bases). From germline, CDR1 is SGHTA and CDR2 FQGTGA. V was cut by 0 bases and J by 2 bases, with 11 bases left in between. The length of the CDR3 is 17 residues. For the CDR3, the DNA is TGTGCCAGCAGCTTAACAGCCGGGGTAACTGGGGCCAACGTCCTGACTTTC. It is translated as CASSLTAGVTGANVLTF.

This clone was seen a single time. For the CDR3, the DNA is TGCGCCAGCTCGACTGATAGCGGGAGGTCCTACAATGAGCAGTTCTTC. This sequence encodes CASSTDSGRSYNEQFF. This chain joins TRBV5-1 and TRBJ2-1, with TRBD2 identical over 10 bases. With V trimmed by 7 bases and J by 1 base, 8 bases remained unmatched. Per the germline V gene, CDR1 is SGHRS and CDR2 is YFSETQ. The CDR3 is 16 amino acids.

The rearrangement links TRBV6-5 to TRBJ2-7; 7 nucleotides match TRBD1. The ends lost 8 bases at V and 2 bases at J; junction bases unmatched: 3. This CDR3 is built from 12 residues. Germline loops: CDR1 MNHEY, CDR2 SVGAGI. The CDR3 protein is CASRDSAYEQYF. CDR3 nucleotides: TGTGCCAGCCGGGACAGCGCCTACGAGCAGTACTTC.

This sequence joins TRBV18 and TRBJ2-2; 15 bases fit TRBD2. The germline V gene has CDR1 KGHSH and CDR2 LQKENI. The CDR3 loop spans 20 amino acids. V was clipped by 4 bases and J by 0 bases; unmatched bases: 9. The CDR3 sequence is CASSLTPGLAGGTNTGELFF. Here the CDR3 DNA reads TGTGCCAGCTCACTAACACCGGGACTAGCGGGAGGCACGAACACCGGGGAGCTGTTTTTT.

This clone was picked up a small number of times. This sequence joins TRBV19 and TRBJ1-6; TRBD1 might be the D (5 bases). This CDR3 has 14 amino acids. Germline V gives CDR1 LNHDA, CDR2 SQIVND (reference sequence). The V gene lost 9 bases and the J gene lost 10 bases, with 19 bases spanning the gap. This chain's CDR3 is CASRPGRLESPLHF. CDR3 nucleotide sequence: TGTGCCAGCCGCCCAGGGAGGCTGGAGTCACCCCTCCACTTT.

V gene TRBV11-2 combines with J gene TRBJ1-1, with TRBD1 as a possible D gene (6 bases). V lost 2 bases and J lost 6, with 13 bases in between. The CDR3 sequence is 14 residues long. Germline V gene sequence: CDR1 SGHAT, CDR2 FQNNGV. The CDR3 region is CASSLSNRVPEAFF. The CDR3 DNA reads as TGTGCCAGCAGCTTATCAAACAGGGTCCCTGAAGCTTTCTTT.

This chain joins TRBV28 and TRBJ2-7, with TRBD2 matching 10 bases. Germline CDR1 and CDR2: MDHEN and SYDVKM. V lost 5 bases, J lost 2 bases, and 6 bases stayed unmatched. The CDR3 spans 15 residues. The CDR3 sequence: CASSPSLAGTYEQYF. The CDR3 DNA sequence: TGTGCCAGCAGTCCTTCACTAGCGGGGACCTACGAGCAGTACTTC.

The rearrangement links TRBV18 to TRBJ2-3; 7 bases agree with TRBD2. V shed 6 bases and J 2 bases; nucleotides not matched to a gene: 20. The CDR3 totals 19 residues. Germline lookup yields CDR1 KGHSH and CDR2 LQKENI. CDR3 sequence reads: CASSPGLGFAKDSTDTQYF. The DNA for the CDR3 is TGTGCCAGCTCCCCCGGACTAGGGTTCGCTAAAGACTCCACAGATACGCAGTATTTT.

This sequence joins TRBV27 and TRBJ2-3; TRBD2 might be the D (6 bases). The V gene's germline CDR1 is MNHEY and CDR2 SMNVEV (reference sequence). V dropped 3 bases and J dropped 1 base, with 11 bases sitting between them. The CDR3 runs 15 residues. As DNA, the CDR3 is TGTGCCAGCAGTTTTGGGACTCCTGGCACAGATACGCAGTATTTT. The encoded protein is CASSFGTPGTDTQYF.

J is TRBJ2-2 and V is TRBV12-5; D ambiguous. The CDR3 consists of 13 residues. Germline V gene lookup returns CDR1 LGHNT and CDR2 FRNRAP. V shed 10 bases and J shed 0 bases, with 9 bases lying between them. The CDR3 sequence is CATFGPNTGELFF. The CDR3 DNA sequence: TGTGCTACATTTGGGCCGAACACCGGGGAGCTGTTTTTT. Drawing the rest from reference TRBV12-5 and TRBJ2-2, the complete variable domain is DARVTQTPRHKVTEMGQEVTMRCQPILGHNTVFWYRQTMMQGLELLAYFRNRAPLDDSGMPKDRFSAEMPDATLATLKIQPSEPRDSAVYFCATFGPNTGELFFGEGSRLTVL.

This sequence joins TRBV30 and TRBJ1-6, with D uncertain. CDR1 is GTSNPN, CDR2 SVGIG, per germline (reference sequence). The CDR3 covers 14 residues. V was trimmed by 0 bases and J by 4 bases, leaving 7 bases between them. The CDR3 loop reads CAWSVGQYNSPLHF. CDR3 nucleotide sequence: TGTGCCTGGAGTGTTGGCCAGTATAATTCACCCCTCCACTTT.

The CDR3 bases are TGTGCCAGCAGCCCATCTGGGGCCAGGGGGTTTAGCGGGGAGAGGGAGACCCAGTACTTC. It encodes CASSPSGARGFSGERETQYF. This chain joins TRBV9 and TRBJ2-5, with a weak D call TRBD2 (8 bases). Germline V CDR1 and CDR2: SGDLS, YYNGEE. The ends were cut back, 4 bases at V and 5 bases at J, with 33 bases in the middle. CDR3 length: 20 residues.

The chain recombines TRBV5-1 with TRBJ1-2; 7 bases match TRBD1. With V trimmed by 6 bases and J by 4 bases, 9 bases remained unmatched. Per germline, CDR1 SGHRS and CDR2 YFSETQ. The CDR3 runs 14 residues. CDR3 in DNA: TGCGCCAGCAACCCAGGGGGACGCGGCTATGGCTACACCTTC. Protein: CASNPGGRGYGYTF.

This chain uses TRBV9 with TRBJ2-7; D is possibly TRBD2 (6 bases). Germline V gene lookup returns CDR1 SGDLS and CDR2 YYNGEE. Trimming cost V 4 bases and J 7 bases, with 18 bases left between them. The CDR3 is 14 amino acids. CDR3 sequence: CASSPAGRAGEQYF. For the CDR3, the DNA is TGTGCCAGCAGCCCAGCCGGCAGGGCGGGGGAGCAGTACTTC.

The chain has TRBV19 and TRBJ1-1; D unclear. CDR3 size: 14 residues. Trimming left V 1 base short and J 2 bases short, with 8 bases between. Germline CDR1 is LNHDA and CDR2 is SQIVND (reference sequence). The CDR3 here is CASSIGGRNTEAFF. In DNA form, the CDR3 reads TGTGCCAGTAGTATAGGCGGCAGAAACACTGAAGCTTTCTTT. The complete variable domain, with remaining parts taken from reference TRBV19 and TRBJ1-1, reads DGGITQSPKYLFRKEGQNVTLSCEQNLNHDAMYWYRQDPGQGLRLIYYSQIVNDFQKGDIAEGYSVSREKKESFPLTVTSAQKNPTAFYLCASSIGGRNTEAFFGQGTRLTVV.